This T cell receptor (beta chain) was captured in a study of early T cells in non-severe SARS-CoV-2 infection. TCRdb passed the 5' RACE reads through MiXCR, listing each CDR3 protein once. The table records tens of thousands of distinct CDR3 sequences, about 11% of them present only once. CDR3 size: 17 residues. Germline values: CDR1 MNHEY, CDR2 SVGAGI. V lost 6 bases, J lost 2 bases, and 19 bases lay in between. The chain employs TRBV6-5 and TRBJ2-2; weak D call: TRBD1 (6 bases). This receptor was taken from an adult who was a healthcare worker with PCR-confirmed SARS-CoV-2 infection or an uninfected control (not recorded which). Here the sequenced sample was whole blood, taken at baseline. In DNA, the CDR3 is TGTGCCAGCAGCTGGAAGCCCGGGACACCTAACACCGGGGAGCTGTTTTTT. This translates into CASSWKPGTPNTGELFF.